This TCR beta chain comes out of a study of T cells after yellow fever vaccination. Regarding the study as a whole: Clonotype sharing between CD4 and CD8 compartments was small.

Concerning this clonotype: The antigen is undetermined.

Template switching with 5'RACE generated the TCR cDNA and added a universal primer site and UMIs. TCRdb re-derived calls from the 5' RACE reads in MiXCR, one entry per CDR3 protein. The sample lists approximately 550,000 distinct CDR3 sequences; around an eighth were seen once. Here the sequenced sample was PBMCs, taken on the day of the yellow fever booster vaccination. The TCR originated in a man under 40 who received the YFV17D yellow fever vaccine.

CDR3 nucleotide sequence: TGTGCCAGCAGCGACAGACTAGCGGGAAGCTCCTACGAGCAGTACTTC. Translating gives CASSDRLAGSSYEQYF. V usage is TRBV9 and J usage is TRBJ2-7; 11 bases line up with TRBD2. Trimming took 3 bases from V and 0 from J; bases not matched to a gene: 5. CDR1 and CDR2 (germline): SGDLS, YYNGEE. This CDR3 has 16 residues.